Each of the 16 T cell receptor beta chains below was sequenced from the same sample in a study of shared clonotypes between healthy human individuals. Clones were read by immunoSEQ multiplex PCR, and TCRdb kept only the in-frame ones, dropping some. The data hold some 980,000 clones, with roughly 72% observed a single time. The sequenced sample was memory CD4+ T cells sorted from blood. Sample subset: CD45RA-negative fraction. The receptors were gathered from a man in his late teens or twenties in good health.

The rearrangement uses TRBV10-2 and TRBJ2-3, with D unclear. CDR1 is WSHSY and CDR2 is SAAADI in the germline V gene. With 8 bases removed from V and 4 bases from J, the gap between germline ends came to 7 bases. The CDR3 is 11 amino acids. The CDR3 coding sequence is TGCGCCAGCTCATCAGCAGATACGCAGTATTTT. Its protein is CASSSADTQYF.

The J gene is TRBJ2-5, the V gene TRBV15; no clear D gene. The CDR3 consists of 16 residues. V was trimmed by 6 bases and J by 7 bases, leaving 24 bases between them. Germline-derived CDR1 and CDR2 are LNHNV and YYDKDF (reference sequence). The CDR3 protein is CATSRKGTSPPGTQYF. CDR3 bases: TGTGCCACCAGTCGCAAGGGAACCTCCCCTCCCGGGACCCAGTACTTC.

The chain uses TRBV27 and TRBJ1-2; no firm D call. V gave up 6 bases and J gave up 2 bases, with 16 bases separating them. Germline CDR1 and CDR2: MNHEY and SMNVEV (reference sequence). This CDR3 has 15 amino acids. As DNA, the CDR3 is TGTGCCAGCAGAAGGGCCCAGGAGGCGAACTATGGCTACACCTTC. Encoded protein: CASRRAQEANYGYTF.

The CDR3: CASSQSRGRLLFF. The CDR3 bases are TGTGCCAGCAGCCAAAGTCGGGGGAGGTTACTGTTTTTT. The V gene is TRBV14, the J gene TRBJ1-4; maybe TRBD1 (5 bases). This CDR3 spans 13 amino acids. Germline CDR1 reads SGHDN; CDR2 reads FVKESK. Between the trimmed V and J ends, which lost 2 bases and 13 bases, there was a span of 14 bases.

This clone was seen repeatedly, ten times or more. The gene calls are TRBV21-1 and TRBJ1-5. TRBV21-1 is recorded as a pseudogene. This CDR3 is built from 15 residues. CDR3 region: CASSKKGRSRGSQHF. CDR3 nucleotides: TGTGCCAGCAGCAAAAAGGGACGGTCTCGGGGGTCCCAGCATTTT.

In this sample, this clone turned up once. V gene TRBV9 combines with J gene TRBJ1-2, with 8 positions matching TRBD1. The CDR3 has 15 amino acids. CDR1 is SGDLS, CDR2 YYNGEE, per germline. The V and J ends lost 3 bases and 4 bases, in that order; junction bases with no gene match: 8. The CDR3 coding sequence is TGTGCCAGCAGCGCTCAGGGGGCGGGAAGCTATGGCTACACCTTC. It yields the protein CASSAQGAGSYGYTF. The full variable domain, rest sourced from reference TRBV9 and TRBJ1-2, is DSGVTQTPKHLITATGQRVTLRCSPRSGDLSVYWYQQSLDQGLQFLIQYYNGEERAKGNILERFSAQQFPDLHSELNLSSLELGDSALYFCASSAQGAGSYGYTFGSGTRLTVV.

The chain combines TRBV27 with TRBJ2-5, with TRBD2 matching 7 bases. V lost 6 bases to trimming and J lost 4 bases; unmatched junction nucleotides: 14. The CDR3 loop spans 16 amino acids. Germline-derived CDR1 and CDR2 are MNHEY and SMNVEV (reference sequence). CDR3 in amino acids: CASRSLGAGVGETQYF. As DNA, the CDR3 is TGTGCCAGCAGGTCCTTAGGGGCGGGGGTAGGAGAGACCCAGTACTTC.

This rearrangement joins TRBV7-9 to TRBJ2-3, with 7 bases fitting TRBD2. This CDR3 has 17 residues. Unmatched junction bases numbered 13, after V lost 7 bases and J lost 0 bases. Germline V CDR1 and CDR2: SEHNR, FQNEAQ (reference sequence). The CDR3 nucleotides are TGTGCCAGCATCCCTTTTTCGCGCGGGAGTAGCACAGATACGCAGTATTTT. This codes for CASIPFSRGSSTDTQYF.

This clone was seen a handful of times. The CDR3 region is CASSGDRSHYGYTF. For the CDR3, the DNA is TGTGCCAGCTCAGGTGACAGGAGCCACTATGGCTACACCTTC. The gene calls are TRBV18 and TRBJ1-2, with TRBD1 as a possible D gene (6 bases). The ends were cut back, 5 bases at V and 3 bases at J, with 13 bases in the middle. This CDR3 has 14 amino acids. Germline values: CDR1 KGHSH, CDR2 LQKENI.

CDR3 in DNA: TGTGCCAGCAGCAGGGGAGTGGACAATGAGCAGTTCTTC. This codes for CASSRGVDNEQFF. The rearrangement uses TRBV9 and TRBJ2-1; tentatively, D is TRBD1 or TRBD2 (5 bases each). In germline, CDR1 is SGDLS, CDR2 YYNGEE. The CDR3 totals 13 residues. V lost 4 bases to trimming and J lost 5 bases, with 10 bases between them.

This chain joins TRBV5-4 and TRBJ2-3; D uncertain. The V end lost 4 bases, the J end lost 3 bases, and 6 bases lay between the germline ends. The CDR3 contains 12 residues. Germline lookup yields CDR1 SGHNT and CDR2 YYREEE (reference sequence). Here the CDR3 reads CASSQFTDTQYF. Written as DNA, the CDR3 is TGTGCCAGCAGCCAGTTTACAGATACGCAGTATTTT. Variable domain in full (rest from reference TRBV5-4 and TRBJ2-3): ETGVTQSPTHLIKTRGQQVTLRCSSQSGHNTVSWYQQALGQGPQFIFQYYREEENGRGNFPPRFSGLQFPNYSSELNVNALELDDSALYLCASSQFTDTQYFGPGTRLTVL.

This rearrangement joins TRBV19 to TRBJ1-2; 8 nucleotides align to TRBD1. J was trimmed by 8 bases and V by 6 bases; bases with no gene match: 14. The V gene's germline CDR1 is LNHDA and CDR2 SQIVND (reference sequence). The length of the CDR3 is 15 residues. The CDR3 DNA sequence: TGTGCCAGTAGCGAGACAGGGGCATCGCCGGTAGGCTACACCTTC. It yields the protein CASSETGASPVGYTF. Complete variable domain (other parts from reference TRBV19 and TRBJ1-2): DGGITQSPKYLFRKEGQNVTLSCEQNLNHDAMYWYRQDPGQGLRLIYYSQIVNDFQKGDIAEGYSVSREKKESFPLTVTSAQKNPTAFYLCASSETGASPVGYTFGSGTRLTVV.

The chain recombines TRBV11-2 with TRBJ2-7, with no clear D. V lost 5 bases and J lost 3, with 17 bases in between. Germline loops: CDR1 SGHAT, CDR2 FQNNGV. This CDR3 spans 15 amino acids. For the CDR3, the DNA is TGTGCCAGCAGCACACTACCGGGCCAAGGCTACGAGCAGTACTTC. Amino acid sequence: CASSTLPGQGYEQYF.

The genes are TRBV6-1 and TRBJ1-3; possible D gene TRBD1, 5 bases. V was shortened by 2 bases and J by 2 bases, with 16 bases between the two germline ends. Germline V lookup: CDR1 MNHNS, CDR2 SASEGT. CDR3 length equals 17 residues. CDR3 sequence (DNA): TGTGCCAGCAGTGAAACGGCAGGTGGAGGGGCTGGAAACACCATATATTTT. Its translation: CASSETAGGGAGNTIYF.

This sequence joins TRBV4-1 and TRBJ2-4; possibly TRBD1 for D (6 bases). The V end was cut by 4 bases, the J end by 0 bases, with 16 bases between. The CDR3 length is 17 residues. Germline lookup yields CDR1 MGHRA and CDR2 YSYEKL. This CDR3 reads CASSPQQGNLAKNIQYF. In DNA form, the CDR3 reads TGCGCCAGCAGCCCCCAACAGGGAAATCTAGCCAAAAACATTCAGTACTTC.

The V and J genes are TRBV30 and TRBJ2-5; D uncertain. Trimming took off 2 bases at V and 5 bases at J, with 12 bases between the two ends. This CDR3 spans 13 amino acids. The germline V gene encodes CDR1 GTSNPN and CDR2 SVGIG (reference sequence). Written as DNA, the CDR3 is TGTGCCTGGAGTCTCCGGATCTCGGAGACCCAGTACTTC. It yields the protein CAWSLRISETQYF.